This TCR beta chain was recovered during a study of blood T cell repertoires in COVID-19 (dated by TCRdb to 2020 to 2021). For the study in its entirety: Samples covering the acute and convalescent phases of COVID-19 were provided by collaborators in the United States, Italy and Spain. Sample metadata almost always included a de-identified subject ID, COVID-19 status, age in years and sex. Subjects who had been exposed to COVID-19, were actively infected with it, or had recovered from it provided the deeply sampled blood TCRbeta repertoires that made up the dataset. The samples were drawn from two sources: the first 160 participants of the ongoing ImmuneRACE study, and 1,000 to 1,500 subjects contributed by 6 global collaborators. The material from the prospective study consisted of cDNA or gDNA derived from T cells, B-cell-depleted T cells, or PBMCs. A freely available public database, intended as a resource for researchers studying the immune response to SARS-CoV-2, is where the repertoires were released. Where available, HLA class I and class II types were taken from metadata supplied by the sample provider and were not determined by assay-based typing.

TCRbeta CDR3 regions were amplified from genomic DNA by means of the immunoSEQ Assay, a bias-controlled multiplex PCR. The original pipeline was this. Nucleated cell counts per sample were estimated from amplification of reference gene primers within the assay. Sequence reads were collapsed and filtered to measure the absolute abundance of every unique TCRbeta CDR3 rearrangement. For each sample, productive Simpson clonality was calculated by taking the square root of Simpson's diversity index across productive rearrangements. Held by TCRdb, this immuneACCESS table contains in-frame sequences only and omits some clones. Under half of the omission traces to an unresolved V gene where checked; the cause of the rest is unknown. The V and J calls and clone size are taken from that table; D and trimming were inferred from the DNA. Within this sample are some 300,000 clones, with about 90% of them counted one time only. The ten largest clones capture 1% of the sample.

Participants in the prospective study were enrolled through a virtual design, were aged roughly 18 to 100 years, and lived in approximately 25 United States geographic areas. In the prospective study, cohorts were assigned on the basis of participant-reported clinical history obtained from a screening survey and a study questionnaire. Recovered participants in ImmuneRACE Cohort 3 were defined as having two consecutive negative NP/OP PCR tests, clearance from a healthcare professional, or resolution of symptoms. Mobile phlebotomists in the prospective study collected whole blood, serum and a nasopharyngeal or oropharyngeal swab from every participant. Prospective study participants could optionally give additional blood draws and questionnaires over an approximately 2-month period. Prospective study blood samples were shipped either frozen or at room temperature before DNA extraction. The germline V gene sets CDR1 to KGHSH and CDR2 to LQKENI. From cysteine to phenylalanine, the CDR3 is 13 amino acids long. CDR3 DNA is the only sequence kept; it has 39 bases, read in frame from the first base. Between the V and J ends, shortened by 3 bases and 6 bases respectively, the junction contains 11 bases.

Overall results and qualifications from the work: Clinical and demographic metadata were provided uncurated, with the amount varying by source and participant.

As for this clone: The antigen it recognizes is unknown. The record has no base qualities; no much larger clone is one base away.

This sequence originates from a woman aged 30 to 39 who had recovered from COVID-19. The chain employs TRBV18 and TRBJ1-2; perhaps TRBD1 is the D gene, with 5 bases matching. The sequenced sample consisted of PBMCs or T cells enriched from blood (not recorded which). Here is the DNA: TGTGCCAGCTCACCCCAGACAGACAATGGCTACACCTTC. It codes for CASSPQTDNGYTF.